These T cell receptor beta chains were read from a single sample in a study of cytomegalovirus exposure and HLA in healthy donors. Assay used: immunoSEQ multiplex PCR; TCRdb lists only in-frame clones, some missing. This table holds about 73,000 clones, approximately 94% found once. Sequenced input: PBMCs. The receptors derive from a woman under 30 in good health and CMV-seronegative. Each CDR3 is given with its conserved first and last residue. A D gene is named only where the DNA matches it firmly. Part of the rows lack a size; the others show once, few, many or a class for expanded clones.

J gene	V gene	D gene	clone size	CDR3 DNA	CDR3 protein
TRBJ2-3	TRBV6-1	TRBD2	.	TGTGCCAGCAGTGAAGGGCTAGCGGGGGGGAGCACAGATACGCAGTATTTT	CASSEGLAGGSTDTQYF
TRBJ2-5	TRBV27	.	.	TGTGCCAGCAGTTTAACGGTCGGGGGAGAGACCCAGTACTTC	CASSLTVGGETQYF
TRBJ1-5	TRBV28	TRBD1	.	TGTGCCAGCAGTTTTGGAGACAGGGCATTTCAGCCCCAGCATTTT	CASSFGDRAFQPQHF
TRBJ1-3	TRBV7-9	.	.	TGTGCCAGCAGCGCCGGGAGCGGAAACACCATATATTTT	CASSAGSGNTIYF
TRBJ1-2	TRBV6-5	.	.	TGTGCCAGCAGTCCCTGGGAGCGGGGCTATGGCTACACCTTC	CASSPWERGYGYTF
TRBJ2-7	TRBV7-9	.	.	TGTGCCAGCACCACATCCGGGGGCTACGAGCAGTACTTC	CASTTSGGYEQYF
TRBJ2-7	TRBV7-9	TRBD1	.	TGTGCCAGCAGCTTAGGACAGGGCCACGAGCAGTACTTC	CASSLGQGHEQYF
TRBJ2-7	TRBV28	TRBD1	.	TGTGCCAGCAGCCTAACGACAGGGGGCGCCTACGAGCAGTACTTC	CASSLTTGGAYEQYF
TRBJ1-2	TRBV28	.	once	TGTGCCAGCAGTTTACAGATCTATGGCTACACCTTC	CASSLQIYGYTF
TRBJ2-5	TRBV27	TRBD2	.	TGTGCCAGCAGTACACTGACTAGCGGGGGGATAGAGACCCAGTACTTC	CASSTLTSGGIETQYF
TRBJ2-6	TRBV9	.	.	TGTGCCAGCAGCGTCGCTGGGGCCAACGTCCTGACTTTC	CASSVAGANVLTF
TRBJ2-1	TRBV6-4	TRBD2	.	TGTGCCAGCAGCGCTCTAGCGGGAGGTGGGGATGAGCAGTTCTTC	CASSALAGGGDEQFF
TRBJ1-6	TRBV7-9	TRBD1	.	TGTGCCAGCAGCGCCGGGACAGGGATTCTAGCCCTCCACTTT	CASSAGTGILALHF
TRBJ2-7	TRBV4-2	TRBD2	.	TGTGCCAGCAGCCAAGAGAGCGGGAGTCAGACCTACGAGCAGTACTTC	CASSQESGSQTYEQYF
TRBJ1-5	TRBV6-5	TRBD1	.	TGTGCCAGCAGTTACGGGGCAGGGGGTGGCAATCAGCCCCAGCATTTT	CASSYGAGGGNQPQHF
TRBJ1-1	TRBV6-6	TRBD1	.	TGTGCCAGCAGTCAACAGGGGGGCAACACTGAAGCTTTCTTT	CASSQQGGNTEAFF
TRBJ2-3	TRBV12-5	TRBD2	.	TGTGCTAGTGGTTTGGCTCCCCCCCTAGCGGGAGTTGTAAATACGCAGTATTTT	CASGLAPPLAGVVNTQYF
TRBJ2-7	TRBV11-2	TRBD2	.	TGTGCCAGCGCCCAGGGGGGACTAGCGGCCTACGAGCAGTACTTC	CASAQGGLAAYEQYF
TRBJ2-7	TRBV2	TRBD1	.	TGTGCCAGCGGAACGGGACAGACCTACGAGCAGTACTTC	CASGTGQTYEQYF
TRBJ2-1	TRBV7-6	TRBD2	.	TGTGCCAGCAGCTTAGTGGGCGGGGGAGATTTTTACAATGAGCAGTTCTTC	CASSLVGGGDFYNEQFF
TRBJ2-7	TRBV25-1	.	.	TGTGCCAGCAGTGAGGGGAGCTCCTACGAGCAGTACTTC	CASSEGSSYEQYF
TRBJ2-5	TRBV29-1	TRBD2	.	TGCAGCGTCTTGATAGGCGGGGGGGGAGAGACCCAGTACTTC	CSVLIGGGGETQYF
TRBJ2-5	TRBV6-5	.	.	TGTGCCAGCAGTTACGGCGGGGAAGAGACCCAGTACTTC	CASSYGGEETQYF
TRBJ2-1	TRBV7-8	TRBD2	.	TGTGCTAGCAGCTTAGGACTAGGGAAGGCCTACAATGAGCAGTTCTTC	CASSLGLGKAYNEQFF
TRBJ2-1	TRBV20-1	.	.	TGCAGTGCTAGAGTATACAATGAGCAGTTCTTC	CSARVYNEQFF
TRBJ2-3	TRBV7-2	.	.	TGTGCCAGCAGCTTCGGGGATGATACGCAGTATTTT	CASSFGDDTQYF
TRBJ1-6	TRBV7-8	TRBD1	.	TGTGCCAGCAGTAACGTGGGGCGACAGGGCTTATTTGTGTCCTATAATTCACCCCTCCACTTT	CASSNVGRQGLFVSYNSPLHF
TRBJ2-1	TRBV18	.	.	TGTGCCAGCTCACCATTCCCAGGCGGGCGGTCGGGGAATGAGCAGTTCTTC	CASSPFPGGRSGNEQFF
TRBJ1-4	TRBV1	.	.	TGCACCAACTTACCGATGGGGGCGGGCCAACGGGACGAAAAACTGTTTTTT	CTNLPMGAGQRDEKLFF
TRBJ2-7	TRBV18	.	few	TGTGCCAGCTCACCCGGACTCATCTACGAGCAGTACTTC	CASSPGLIYEQYF
TRBJ2-1	TRBV7-6	TRBD1	.	TGTGCCAGCAGCTTAGCGCGACAGGGGACCGACTCCTTCTACAATGAGCAGTTCTTC	CASSLARQGTDSFYNEQFF
TRBJ1-2	TRBV7-2	TRBD1	.	TGTGCCAGCAGCTTCGCAGGGGGCAGAGGCTACACCTTC	CASSFAGGRGYTF
TRBJ2-1	TRBV7-3	TRBD2	.	TGTGCCAGCAGCACTCGACTAGCGGCTTACAATGAGCAGTTCTTC	CASSTRLAAYNEQFF
TRBJ1-5	TRBV27	.	.	TGTGCCAGCAGCACTATCGGGAATCAGCCCCAGCATTTT	CASSTIGNQPQHF
TRBJ2-1	TRBV27	TRBD2	.	TGTGCCAGCAGTTCACCCGGGACTAACTCCTACAATGAGCAGTTCTTC	CASSSPGTNSYNEQFF
TRBJ1-1	TRBV13	.	.	TGTGCCAGCAGCTTAGGAGGATCTGGGGGCTCGACTGAAGCTTTCTTT	CASSLGGSGGSTEAFF
TRBJ1-4	TRBV13	TRBD1	.	TGTGCCAGCAGCTTGAGACAGGGCTCTGAAAAACTGTTTTTT	CASSLRQGSEKLFF
TRBJ2-1	TRBV29-1	.	.	TGCAGCGTAGCCCCTAGTTCAGTGGGTGAGCAGTTCTTC	CSVAPSSVGEQFF
TRBJ1-5	TRBV27	.	.	TGTGCCGGAGGAAGGGTCACTGGAGGCAATCAGCCCCAGCATTTT	CAGGRVTGGNQPQHF
TRBJ1-1	TRBV5-8	TRBD1	.	TGTGCCAGCAGCTTCACATGGGACAGGGGGGCGAACACTGAAGCTTTCTTT	CASSFTWDRGANTEAFF
TRBJ2-1	TRBV6-1	TRBD2	.	TGTGCCAGCAGTCAAGGGGGGCTAGCGGGTACGAGCTCCTACAATGAGCAGTTCTTC	CASSQGGLAGTSSYNEQFF
TRBJ1-2	TRBV10-3	TRBD1	.	TGTGCCATCAGTGAGTCGGGACAGGGGGACTATGGCTACACCTTC	CAISESGQGDYGYTF
TRBJ2-1	TRBV7-2	TRBD1	.	TGTGCCAGCAGCTTGGGGACAGTTGAGCCCAATGAGCAGTTCTTC	CASSLGTVEPNEQFF
TRBJ2-7	TRBV21-1	.	.	TGTGCCAGCAGCAAAGGACAGGGGGTCTCCTACGAGCAGTACTTC	CASSKGQGVSYEQYF
TRBJ1-2	TRBV28	.	.	TGTGCCAGCAGGGGAAGGACACGCTTCTATGGCTACACCTTC	CASRGRTRFYGYTF